Below, 8 T cell receptor beta chains from the same sample are listed, as sequenced in a study of cytomegalovirus exposure and HLA in healthy donors. With 60 Vbeta and 13 Jbeta primers, the PCR was carried out. Some clones are missing from TCRdb's copy, which holds only in-frame ones; the method was immunoSEQ multiplex PCR. This sample's table reports roughly 220,000 clones. The sequencing input was PBMCs. These TCRs come from a girl aged 2-10 years in good health and CMV-seropositive.

CDR3 residues: CASSTGRAYEQYF. DNA for the CDR3: TGTGCCAGCAGCACAGGGAGAGCCTACGAGCAGTACTTC. This chain connects TRBV7-9 to TRBJ2-7; TRBD1 is a possible D gene (6 bases). Germline V gene sequence: CDR1 SEHNR, CDR2 FQNEAQ (reference sequence). V was trimmed by 5 bases and J by 2 bases, leaving 10 bases between them. The CDR3 extends over 13 amino acids.

The chain recombines TRBV5-6 with TRBJ2-5, with a weak D call TRBD2 (5 bases). The germline gives CDR1 SGHDT, CDR2 YYEEEE. The CDR3 spans 13 residues. Trimming left V 0 bases short and J 4 bases short, with 7 bases between. CDR3 region: CASSLAAGETQYF. CDR3 bases: TGTGCCAGCAGCTTGGCCGCGGGAGAGACCCAGTACTTC. Using reference TRBV5-6 and TRBJ2-5 for the parts outside the CDR3, the full variable domain is DAGVTQSPTHLIKTRGQQVTLRCSPKSGHDTVSWYQQALGQGPQFIFQYYEEEERQRGNFPDRFSGHQFPNYSSELNVNALLLGDSALYLCASSLAAGETQYFGPGTRLLVL.

The chain recombines TRBV28 with TRBJ2-2; D might be TRBD1 (6 bases). Trimming shortened V by 5 bases and J by 1 base, and 11 bases separated the two germline ends. The CDR3 is 15 residues long. CDR1 and CDR2 (germline): MDHEN, SYDVKM. DNA of the CDR3: TGTGCCAGCAGTCCGGGACAAAAGAACACCGGGGAGCTGTTTTTT. This sequence encodes CASSPGQKNTGELFF.

The chain is built from TRBV27 and TRBJ1-5, with D possibly TRBD1 on 6 matching bases. Germline lookup yields CDR1 MNHEY and CDR2 SMNVEV (reference sequence). The CDR3 is 12 amino acids. The V end was cut by 11 bases, the J end by 5 bases, with 13 bases between. This CDR3 is CARPPGDQPQHF. CDR3 DNA sequence: TGTGCCCGACCACCAGGGGATCAGCCCCAGCATTTT.

This sequence joins TRBV7-2 and TRBJ2-2; D is undetermined. The germline V gene encodes CDR1 SGHTA and CDR2 FQGNSA. The CDR3 contains 12 residues. The V end lost 1 base, the J end lost 7 bases, and 4 bases lay between the germline ends. CDR3 region: CASSLGVGELFF. The CDR3 DNA sequence: TGTGCCAGCAGCTTAGGAGTCGGGGAGCTGTTTTTT.

This sequence joins TRBV14 and TRBJ1-2; perhaps TRBD1 as D (6 bases). Germline CDR1 is SGHDN and CDR2 is FVKESK. The CDR3 contains 14 residues. Trimming pared 2 bases from V and 8 bases from J, leaving 15 bases between. CDR3 sequence reads: CASSQFPQGQGYTF. Written as DNA, the CDR3 is TGTGCCAGCAGCCAATTCCCACAGGGACAAGGCTACACCTTC.

The CDR3 here is CASSPAGVASEQYF. The CDR3 bases are TGTGCCAGCAGCCCGGCGGGAGTGGCTAGCGAGCAGTACTTC. The V and J genes are TRBV7-8 and TRBJ2-5, with 7 bases that match TRBD2. The DNA end favors TRBJ2-7, so the J call may be wrong. The CDR3 spans 14 residues. CDR1 and CDR2 (germline): SGHVS, FQNEAQ.

The chain uses TRBV7-9 and TRBJ1-1; 7 bases fit TRBD1. The junction had 4 bases not matched to a gene; V was cut back by 4 bases and J by 8 bases. Germline assignment: CDR1 SEHNR and CDR2 FQNEAQ (reference sequence). The CDR3 covers 12 residues. The CDR3 sequence is CASSSGGQEAFF. The CDR3 DNA reads as TGTGCCAGCAGCTCAGGGGGACAGGAAGCTTTCTTT.